The clone carrying this T cell receptor beta chain was seen a handful of times. These data belong to a study of identical twins. V dropped 7 bases and J dropped 5 bases, with 14 bases sitting between them. This CDR3 region has 13 residues. Looked up from germline, CDR1 is SNHLY and CDR2 is FYNNEI. TCRdb passed the 5' RACE reads through MiXCR, listing each CDR3 protein once. The data show some 900,000 distinct CDR3 sequences, approximately 13% seen once. The same data also went into a second study, on yellow fever vaccine responses in identical twins.

The sequence derives from a woman aged 18-29 years in good health. Sequenced: PBMCs. This chain joins TRBV2 and TRBJ1-1; D ambiguous. The CDR3 DNA is TGTGCCAGCAAGAGTGGTTGGGGAACTGAAGCTTTCTTT. Protein sequence: CASKSGWGTEAFF.